This T cell receptor (beta chain) derives from a study of cytomegalovirus exposure and HLA in healthy donors (dated by TCRdb to about 2017). A note on the overall study: According to an earlier analysis of several hundred of the donors, 150 million to 200 million T cells yielded 120 million or so unique TCR beta sequences and about 300 Gb of sequence data. An early release covering roughly 600 HLA-typed donors comprised approximately 290 gigabases of sequencing data and around 80 million unique TCR sequences. The genetic ancestry cluster associated with self-reported Caucasian donors included approximately 85% of the roughly 400 genotyped donors. The study aimed to test whether cataloging public T cell receptors could reveal signatures of past pathogen exposure. The T cell repertoires of under 750 subjects were profiled by immunosequencing and related to cytomegalovirus serostatus. In addition to the first cohort of around 670 subjects, a separate validation cohort of 120 different subjects was used. High-throughput TCR immunosequencing, statistical association of individual TCRs with disease status, and machine learning were combined to predict cytomegalovirus infection status. A later analysis re-examined previously published TCR beta repertoires from around 670 donors and added high-resolution HLA genotyping to investigate patterns of TCR occurrence. In the later analysis, no new phenotypic data were used to find candidate immune exposures; instead, reliance was placed on TCR beta sequences and their occurrence across donors. To decide whether each TCR beta V gene segment behaved as functional or pseudogenic, an earlier analysis of approximately 600 of the donors relied on high-throughput TCR beta sequencing. Alongside the repertoire data, information on donor age, sex, ethnicity and CMV serostatus was compiled. In a later genetic analysis, genome-wide SNP genotypes for about 55% of the roughly 670 donors were used, and that subset was treated as a discovery cohort. All discovery cohort repertoires had been generated on a single sequencing platform. Both class I and class II loci were covered by HLA typing, at four-digit resolution. The number of typed donors differed by locus: roughly 629-640 for A, B, C, DRB1 and DQB1; approximately 530 for DQA1; 606 for DPA1; and about 450 for DPB1. A handful of DR-DQ haplotypes were treated as single units for association and clustering because of strong linkage in the cohort. Among a few hundred genotyped donors of the cohort, an average of approximately 250,000 unique TCR beta nucleotide sequences were sequenced per donor, around 20% of them non-productive.

The library came from the immunoSEQ multiplex PCR assay. For the multiplex PCR, a mixture combining 60 forward primers for TCR Vbeta segments and 13 reverse primers for TCR Jbeta segments was used. The CDR3 region of rearranged TCR beta genes was amplified from genomic DNA by a multiplex PCR assay. Amplified TCR beta libraries were sequenced as 87-base-pair reads on the Illumina HiSeq System. Per the source publication's procedure: A later analysis counted some 74 million unique TCR beta chains across the 640 or so repertoires, and some 11 million of these chains were shared by at least two donors. Raw reads were error-corrected and collapsed into unique sequences by a nearest-neighbor algorithm in which closely related sequences were merged to remove PCR and sequencing errors. V, D and J gene segments were assigned by aligning CDR3 sequences to IMGT reference sequences. Each retained sequence needed at least a six-nucleotide match to both a V gene segment and a J gene segment. Rearrangements were called productive when the CDR3 lacked stop codons and stayed in frame with V and J; all others were non-productive. Following IMGT convention, CDR3 was defined as the stretch from the second conserved V-encoded cysteine to the conserved J-encoded phenylalanine. In an earlier analysis of 587 of the donors, sequences lacking an unambiguous match to a single V gene segment were excluded. In an earlier analysis of 587 of the donors, V segments were called functional above 56.7% productive rearrangements and were called segregating when the between-donor standard deviation exceeded 5%. A statistical classification framework was built to diagnose cytomegalovirus status from the catalog of TCR beta chain sequences. In a later analysis, TCR nucleotide sequences were compared against IMGT/GENE-DB human TR gene sequences so that V and J genes could be assigned. A later analysis assigned CDR3 sequences and most-parsimonious VDJ recombination scenarios with the TCRdist pipeline. In a later analysis, each TCR beta chain was defined by its CDR3 amino acid sequence together with its V-gene family, and reads without a unique V-gene family were excluded. In a later analysis, 550 to 650 highly shared, low-generation-probability nucleotide sequences were removed to address suspected cross-contamination and a sequencing artifact. In a later analysis, a clonal expansion index was calculated for each public chain from normalized within-repertoire ranks of inferred template counts. In a later analysis, generation probabilities were computed using a VDJ recombination model fitted to out-of-frame rearrangements, and the results were checked against IGoR. A later analysis scored TCR-TCR, TCR-HLA and TCR-CMV co-occurrence with hypergeometric tests, applying a repertoire-size bias correction to TCR pairs. A later analysis estimated false discovery rates by permuting HLA or CMV assignments 20 times. In a later analysis, co-occurring TCRs were grouped using DBSCAN, and TCRdist sequence similarity was added for clustering within HLA-allele-positive subsets. Co-occurrence clustering excluded repertoires with fewer than 30,000 or more than 120,000 public chains, plus five with anomalous nucleotide sharing. What TCRdb holds here is the immuneACCESS table cut down to in-frame rearrangements. Part of the clones is not present; checked against another copy, under half of the missing clones reflect an unresolved V gene, and the others are unexplained. The V and J calls and the clone size are those of that table, but D and trimming were determined from the DNA. In all, the sample holds hundreds of thousands of clones, and approximately 90% of those were seen once. Clones ranked in the top ten supply about 1% of the sample.

In total, just over 650 healthy bone marrow donors made up the cohort. At the time of sampling, every cohort member was nominally healthy, though immune exposures that went unrecorded were likely present. The donor was CMV seronegative and belonged to the group of 352 seronegative cohort members. A peripheral blood sample was collected from each donor, and TCR beta sequencing was performed on peripheral blood mononuclear cells. Genomic DNA was extracted from the blood cell samples with the Qiagen DNeasy Blood Extraction Kit. Notes on this clone: Its binding antigen is unknown. Nothing much larger sits one base from this clone, and base qualities are not available.

Results the study describes overall, beyond this receptor: Correlated functional status among segregating V segments might reflect linkage disequilibrium, but an unknown experimental factor could not be ruled out. The study gave a list of 150 to 200 TCR beta chains associated with cytomegalovirus. The authors suggested that the approach could potentially be generalized to other disease states and immunological phenotypes. Because counts were too low, under 20 rarely observed V segments, including chromosome 9 orphons, were left out of the earlier analysis of 500 to 750 of the donors. A further reported finding was that TCR beta sequences accurately predicted the HLA-A and HLA-B alleles for most subjects in the first cohort. In this cohort, only TCR beta chains were sequenced, and detectable features were limited by the absence of alpha or paired-chain data. In a later analysis, the rate of TCR association differed among HLA loci, with DRB1 alleles having the most associated TCRs and HLA-C alleles having the fewest. In a later analysis, some 17,000 TCR beta sequences were associated with specific HLA alleles at a false discovery rate of 0.05. In a later analysis, HLA-associated TCR beta chains were found to be more clonally expanded and to have lower generation probabilities than equally common non-associated chains. Because some donors lacked HLA typing at each locus, the association tests relied only on the typed subset. A group of highly shared sequence variants was considered likely to be a technical artifact of the sequencing pipeline. Compared with the approximately 710-donor mean, donors in an Asian-associated ancestry cluster had fewer N-insertions in productive TCRs, according to a later genetic analysis. According to a later analysis, most CMV-associated TCR beta chains appeared to be HLA-restricted, and the HLA associations seemed to be driven largely by CMV exposure. Assigning TCR associations to individual alleles was difficult when HLA alleles, especially DR and DQ, strongly co-occurred. An earlier analysis of around 540 of the donors showed that most TCR beta V segments appeared in productive rearrangements either about 90% or about 30% of the time, which broadly matched IMGT annotations. The 87-base-pair reads could not distinguish some IMGT-functional V segments, including TRBV6-2 and TRBV6-3, so those segments were excluded. The presence/absence analyses assumed that sequencing depth was roughly uniform across donors, and that assumption may not be true. In a later genetic analysis, a missense DCLRE1C variant was associated with V-gene and J-gene trimming of TCR beta chains, and the association was replicated in an independent cohort. Across donors, most TCR sequences were observed very rarely, whereas some public TCRs were present in many individuals. Immune exposure information for the cohort was limited to CMV serostatus. In both the original and validation cohorts, the classifier was reported to diagnose cytomegalovirus status with high specificity and sensitivity. In a later analysis, several top co-occurrence clusters were reported to appear linked to parvovirus B19, influenza, CMV and Epstein-Barr virus. A few of the identified cytomegalovirus-associated TCR beta chains were confirmed in vitro to be specific for cytomegalovirus antigens.

Taken from the germline V gene (reference sequence), the CDR1 and CDR2 loops are SGHNT and YYREEE. There are 16 amino acids in the CDR3, from cysteine to phenylalanine inclusive. The only DNA kept is the CDR3, 48 bases in frame from the first base. Compared with germline, V lacks 4 bases and J lacks 6 bases; bases without a gene match: 7. This receptor was identified in a woman between 18 and 29 years old in good health and CMV-seronegative. The V and J genes are TRBV5-4 and TRBJ2-3, with 14 bases matching TRBD2. Material: PBMCs. The DNA sequence follows: TGTGCCAGCAGCATGGGACTAGCGGGAGATAAGGATACGCAGTATTTT. Translated, it reads CASSMGLAGDKDTQYF.